Below, 22 T cell receptor beta chains from the same sample are listed, as sequenced in a study of CD8+CD57+ T cells in acquired aplastic anemia. Template material for TCR beta VDJ and CDR3 profiling consisted of genomic DNA. MiXCR, run by TCRdb on the reads, gives a single entry per CDR3 protein. The sample has some 150,000 distinct CDR3 sequences, 71% seen once. Previously, flow cytometry had revealed CD8+CD57+ cell expansion in the patients chosen for sequencing. Sequenced sample: sorted CD4+, CD8+, or CD8+CD57+ T cells (not recorded which) from PBMCs. The receptors were gathered from a human donor with aplastic anemia.

For this clonotype: No conserved phenylalanine or tryptophan is present at the end of the CDR3, so a read error is the likely explanation. The V and J genes are TRBV20-1 and TRBJ1-5; the D is unclear. The CDR3 spans 9 residues. Germline CDR1 is DFQATT and CDR2 is SNEGSKA (reference sequence). The CDR3 loop is CKNWQPQHS. In DNA form, the CDR3 reads TGCAAGAACTGGCAGCCCCAGCATTCT.

This clonotype was recorded many times. The chain carries TRBV3-1 and TRBJ1-1, with TRBD1 identical over 7 bases. In germline, CDR1 is LGHDT, CDR2 YNNKEL (reference sequence). With V trimmed by 4 bases and J by 4 bases, 6 bases remained unmatched. The length of the CDR3 is 14 residues. The CDR3 loop reads CASSPGDRVTEAFF. The CDR3 coding sequence is TGTGCCAGCAGCCCAGGGGACAGAGTCACTGAAGCTTTCTTT.

This clonotype was counted a single time. The genes are TRBV20-1 and TRBJ2-7; 8 bases match TRBD1. This CDR3 region has 12 residues. With V trimmed by 5 bases and J by 1 base, 1 base remained unmatched. Germline V gives CDR1 DFQATT, CDR2 SNEGSKA (reference sequence). The chain's CDR3 is CSAGDRSYEQYF. The DNA for the CDR3 is TGCAGTGCTGGGGACAGGTCCTACGAGCAGTACTTC.

The chain couples TRBV7-2 to TRBJ2-3; a possible D gene is TRBD1 (5 bases). The CDR3 runs 15 residues. Trimming removed 4 bases at V and 2 bases at J, with 13 bases between. Per germline, CDR1 SGHTA and CDR2 FQGNSA. CDR3 coding DNA: TGTGCCAGCAGCTCCGTAGGGGTCCCCACAGATACGCAGTATTTT. Translation: CASSSVGVPTDTQYF.

The chain combines TRBV7-9 with TRBJ1-1; D is unresolved. Germline assignment: CDR1 SEHNR and CDR2 FQNEAQ (reference sequence). V dropped 8 bases and J dropped 10 bases, with 14 bases sitting between them. This CDR3 is built from 11 residues. The CDR3 sequence is CASSTGSRAFF. The CDR3 bases are TGTGCCAGCTCAACGGGAAGTCGAGCTTTCTTT. Full variable domain (outside the CDR3, taken from reference TRBV7-9 and TRBJ1-1): DTGVSQNPRHKITKRGQNVTFRCDPISEHNRLYWYRQTLGQGPEFLTYFQNEAQLEKSRLLSDRFSAERPKGSFSTLEIQRTEQGDSAMYLCASSTGSRAFFGQGTRLTVV.

The V call is TRBV11-2, the J call TRBJ2-2; no firm D call. The V and J ends lost 0 bases and 1 base respectively, with 3 bases between them. Germline V gene data show CDR1 as SGHAT and CDR2 as FQNNGV. This CDR3 has 14 residues. The CDR3 DNA follows: TGTGCCAGCAGCTTAGAGGGGAACACCGGGGAGCTGTTTTTT. Translation gives CASSLEGNTGELFF.

This chain uses TRBV20-1 with TRBJ1-2; TRBD1 matches at 7 bases. CDR3 size: 13 residues. Trimming removed 3 bases from V and 6 bases from J; junction bases left unmatched: 7. The germline gives CDR1 DFQATT, CDR2 SNEGSKA (reference sequence). The CDR3 here is CSARQGVGDGYTF. The CDR3 bases are TGCAGTGCTAGGCAGGGGGTAGGGGATGGCTACACCTTC.

The chain has TRBV19 and TRBJ2-7; D is possibly TRBD2 (6 bases). The CDR3 runs 16 residues. Per germline, CDR1 LNHDA and CDR2 SQIVND (reference sequence). V was trimmed by 3 bases and J by 3 bases, leaving 18 bases between them. CDR3 in amino acids: CASSIDLATVSYEQYF. The CDR3 nucleotides read TGTGCCAGTAGTATCGATCTAGCGACGGTAAGCTACGAGCAGTACTTC.

The chain is built from TRBV9 and TRBJ1-5, with D possibly TRBD1 on 5 matching bases. Trimming removed 0 bases from V and 0 bases from J, with 10 bases in between. Per the germline V gene, CDR1 is SGDLS and CDR2 is YYNGEE. The CDR3 spans 16 residues. Written as DNA, the CDR3 is TGTGCCAGCAGCGTAGGCCCAGGGAATAGCAATCAGCCCCAGCATTTT. Its translation: CASSVGPGNSNQPQHF. The variable domain in full, with the rest retrieved from reference TRBV9 and TRBJ1-5, is DSGVTQTPKHLITATGQRVTLRCSPRSGDLSVYWYQQSLDQGLQFLIQYYNGEERAKGNILERFSAQQFPDLHSELNLSSLELGDSALYFCASSVGPGNSNQPQHFGDGTRLSIL.

The CDR3 reads CASSERGIGETQYF. CDR3 bases: TGTGCCAGCAGTGAACGCGGGATCGGGGAGACCCAGTACTTC. The chain has TRBV6-1 and TRBJ2-5; tentatively, D is TRBD2 (6 bases). The germline gives CDR1 MNHNS, CDR2 SASEGT. The CDR3 is 14 residues long. Trimming removed 2 bases at V and 5 bases at J, with 12 bases between.

The chain links TRBV2 to TRBJ1-2, with unresolved D. V was clipped by 5 bases and J by 3 bases, with 16 bases between them. Germline assignment: CDR1 SNHLY and CDR2 FYNNEI. This CDR3 contains 15 residues. The CDR3 loop reads CASSSATSNYYGYTF. The CDR3 nucleotides read TGTGCCAGCAGTTCCGCCACCTCCAACTACTATGGCTACACCTTC.

This clonotype occurred a few times. The chain is built from TRBV5-1 and TRBJ2-1; 9 positions match TRBD2. Germline trimming cut 1 base from V and 10 bases from J; bases unmatched to any gene: 9. Germline loops: CDR1 SGHRS, CDR2 YFSETQ. This CDR3 spans 15 amino acids. CDR3 nucleotide sequence: TGCGCCAGCAGCTTGACTAGCGGGCAGGGAAGGGAGCAGTTCTTC. This codes for CASSLTSGQGREQFF.

The sample holds a few counts of this clonotype. The gene calls are TRBV5-1 and TRBJ1-6, with D maybe TRBD1 (5 bases). The CDR3 has 14 residues. Germline assignment: CDR1 SGHRS and CDR2 YFSETQ. Trimming left V 4 bases short and J 7 bases short, with 12 bases between. For the CDR3, the DNA is TGCGCCAGCAGCCAACCGGGACCAAATTCACCCCTCCACTTT. Protein sequence: CASSQPGPNSPLHF. The whole variable domain, filled in from reference TRBV5-1 and TRBJ1-6, reads KAGVTQTPRYLIKTRGQQVTLSCSPISGHRSVSWYQQTPGQGLQFLFEYFSETQRNKGNFPGRFSGRQFSNSRSEMNVSTLELGDSALYLCASSQPGPNSPLHFGNGTRLTVT.

This clonotype showed up just a few times. This chain connects TRBV20-1 to TRBJ2-1; D gene uncertain. V dropped 4 bases and J dropped 4 bases, with 11 bases sitting between them. CDR3 length equals 13 residues. CDR1 and CDR2 from the germline V gene are DFQATT and SNEGSKA (reference sequence). CDR3 nucleotide sequence: TGCAGTGCTATCCGGCCAGTTTACAATGAGCAGTTCTTC. Translation gives CSAIRPVYNEQFF.

This rearrangement joins TRBV7-6 to TRBJ2-7; D perhaps matches TRBD1 (7 bases). Trimming cost V 4 bases and J 0 bases, with 16 bases left between them. The CDR3 covers 16 residues. CDR1 and CDR2 from the germline V gene are SGHVS and FNYEAQ. The CDR3 bases are TGTGCCAGCAGCTGGGGAGGACAGGCTAGCTCCTACGAGCAGTACTTC. It encodes CASSWGGQASSYEQYF.

The rearrangement uses TRBV7-2 and TRBJ2-7; 9 bases map to TRBD1. The trim removed 5 bases at V and 2 bases at J, leaving 4 bases unmatched. Germline loops: CDR1 SGHTA, CDR2 FQGNSA. The CDR3 extends over 14 amino acids. The CDR3 loop is CASSPWTGAYEQYF. The CDR3 bases are TGTGCCAGCAGCCCCTGGACAGGGGCCTACGAGCAGTACTTC.

The chain is built from TRBV7-9 and TRBJ1-2, with D tentatively TRBD1 (5 bases). The germline V gene has CDR1 SEHNR and CDR2 FQNEAQ (reference sequence). CDR3 length: 17 amino acids. The germline V and J ends were trimmed by 7 bases and 5 bases, with 26 bases remaining between them. DNA of the CDR3: TGTGCCAGCAACCCTACCCAGGGACCGAAAGGGTGGTATGGCTACACCTTC. It translates to CASNPTQGPKGWYGYTF. The full variable domain, rest sourced from reference TRBV7-9 and TRBJ1-2, is DTGVSQNPRHKITKRGQNVTFRCDPISEHNRLYWYRQTLGQGPEFLTYFQNEAQLEKSRLLSDRFSAERPKGSFSTLEIQRTEQGDSAMYLCASNPTQGPKGWYGYTFGSGTRLTVV.

The J gene is TRBJ2-7, the V gene TRBV7-8, with D tentatively TRBD1 or TRBD2 (5 bases each). Germline V gives CDR1 SGHVS, CDR2 FQNEAQ. The V end was cut by 1 base, the J end by 3 bases, with 16 bases between. The CDR3 runs 16 residues. This CDR3 reads CASSLGGTVASYEQYF. CDR3 bases: TGTGCCAGCAGCTTAGGTGGGACGGTTGCTAGCTACGAGCAGTACTTC.

The rearrangement joins TRBV24-1 to TRBJ1-3, with D unclear. V was trimmed by 3 bases and J by 0 bases, leaving 8 bases between them. The V gene's germline CDR1 is KGHDR and CDR2 SFDVKD. CDR3 size: 15 residues. The CDR3 nucleotides are TGTGCCACCAGTGATATCGGGGACTCTGGAAACACCATATATTTT. Amino acids: CATSDIGDSGNTIYF.

The genes are TRBV5-1 and TRBJ2-7; a possible D gene is TRBD2 (6 bases). From germline, CDR1 is SGHRS and CDR2 YFSETQ. This CDR3 contains 16 residues. V was shortened by 0 bases and J by 0 bases, with 13 bases between the two germline ends. In nucleotides, the CDR3 is TGCGCCAGCAGCTTGGCCGGAGGGGTCAGCTCCTACGAGCAGTACTTC. It codes for CASSLAGGVSSYEQYF. Complete variable domain (other parts from reference TRBV5-1 and TRBJ2-7): KAGVTQTPRYLIKTRGQQVTLSCSPISGHRSVSWYQQTPGQGLQFLFEYFSETQRNKGNFPGRFSGRQFSNSRSEMNVSTLELGDSALYLCASSLAGGVSSYEQYFGPGTRLTVT.

This clonotype has only a few counts. The chain employs TRBV24-1 and TRBJ1-5; no clear D gene. V lost 0 bases, J lost 2 bases, and 1 base lay in between. The CDR3 is 13 amino acids. CDR1 and CDR2 from the germline V gene are KGHDR and SFDVKD. CDR3 in amino acids: CATSDLGNQPQHF. In DNA form, the CDR3 reads TGTGCCACCAGTGATTTGGGCAATCAGCCCCAGCATTTT.

The gene calls are TRBV2 and TRBJ2-2; the D gene is possibly TRBD2 (6 bases). Between the trimmed V and J ends, which lost 7 bases and 1 base, there was a span of 13 bases. The CDR3 is 15 amino acids. Germline loops: CDR1 SNHLY, CDR2 FYNNEI. CDR3 region: CASTSGLVNTGELFF. The CDR3 DNA is TGTGCCAGCACCTCGGGACTTGTGAACACCGGGGAGCTGTTTTTT.